This paragraph reports one T cell receptor beta chain. The antigen remains undetermined. The data stem from a study of post-analysis software for immune sequencing data. Study-level information: Some patients lacked subtype; others had relapsing-remitting, secondary progressive or progressive-relapsing disease.

Findings of the study overall: Same-batch samples co-clustered strongly by F measure. Versus controls, multiple sclerosis patients showed significantly lower diversity (normalized Chao1).

TCR beta libraries were prepared from cDNA with unique molecular identifiers. TCRdb independently ran MiXCR on the PCR reads; one entry per CDR3 protein. The sample holds roughly 800,000 distinct CDR3 sequences; roughly 46% are singletons and the top ten take roughly 4.5%. The clonotype was recovered from a girl under 18 with multiple sclerosis. The sample was blood.

The DNA of the CDR3 is TGCAGTGCCCGGTCACCCGGGGGCGGCGGCACTGAAGCTTTCTTT. This gives the protein CSARSPGGGGTEAFF. The V call is TRBV20-1, the J call TRBJ1-1; possible D gene TRBD1, 6 bases. The germline V and J ends were trimmed by 6 bases and 4 bases, with 21 bases remaining between them. The CDR3 loop spans 15 amino acids. Germline CDR1 is DFQATT and CDR2 is SNEGSKA (reference sequence).